This T cell receptor beta chain comes out of a study of blood T cell repertoires in COVID-19. Study at large: The origin of the acute and convalescent COVID-19 samples was the United States, Italy and Spain.

The CDR3 runs to 14 residues. Germline V gene lookup returns CDR1 SGHRS and CDR2 YFSETQ. Trimming took off 4 bases at V and 3 bases at J, with 11 bases between the two ends. Original analysis: Amplifying reference gene primers gave estimates of nucleated cell counts. Produced via immunoSEQ multiplex PCR; TCRdb's table is partial and in-frame only. The V and J calls and clone size come from that table; D and trimming were worked out from the DNA. The repertoire has around 200,000 clones, more than 75% of them found once; the top ten carry roughly 4.2%. This receptor was taken from a middle-aged man with acute or convalescent COVID-19. The chain carries TRBV5-1 and TRBJ1-5; no clear D gene. Sequencing was done on a sample of peripheral blood. CDR3 sequence reads: CASSPGEHNQPQHF. In DNA form, the CDR3 reads TGCGCCAGCAGCCCCGGGGAGCACAATCAGCCCCAGCATTTT.